One sample yielded the 19 T cell receptor beta chains listed below, sequenced in a study of T-cell reconstitution after alpha-beta-depleted transplantation in children. TCRbeta library construction was performed incorporating unique molecular identifiers. Using its own MiXCR run on the PCR reads, TCRdb lists one record per CDR3 protein. The sample lists 490,000 or so distinct CDR3 sequences, around 13% occurring once. The input for sequencing was PBMCs from the stem cell graft donor, taken from the stem cell graft. All receptors come from a human donor who donated a stem cell graft to a child with combined immunodeficiency.

This clonotype was counted at least ten times. This chain links TRBV7-2 with TRBJ2-7, with D hard to call. CDR3 length: 14 amino acids. V gave up 1 base and J gave up 0 bases, with 7 bases separating them. Germline-derived CDR1 and CDR2 are SGHTA and FQGNSA. CDR3 DNA: TGTGCCAGCAGCTTAGGTAGGAGCTCCTACGAGCAGTACTTC. Translation gives CASSLGRSSYEQYF.

This clonotype was detected ten times or more. This rearrangement joins TRBV12-3 or TRBV12-4 to TRBJ2-1; D assignment may be TRBD1 or TRBD2 (5 bases each). V was pared by 7 bases and J by 0 bases, with 13 bases between. This CDR3 has 15 amino acids. The CDR3 loop is CASNWDVSSYNEQFF. The CDR3 DNA sequence: TGTGCCAGCAATTGGGACGTCAGCTCCTACAATGAGCAGTTCTTC.

The chain links TRBV12-3 or TRBV12-4 to TRBJ2-1; no clear D. The CDR3 consists of 11 residues. V was clipped by 10 bases and J by 7 bases, with 11 bases between them. Written as DNA, the CDR3 is TGTGCCACCGGTGATATGAATGAGCAGTTCTTC. It yields the protein CATGDMNEQFF.

V and J are TRBV20-1 and TRBJ2-1, with D perhaps TRBD1 (6 bases). V was pared by 7 bases and J by 10 bases, with 17 bases between. This CDR3 region has 12 residues. The germline V gene encodes CDR1 DFQATT and CDR2 SNEGSKA (reference sequence). The CDR3 coding sequence is TGCAGTGGGACGGGACAATCGGGAGAGCAGTTCTTC. Translated: CSGTGQSGEQFF.

The chain couples TRBV4-2 to TRBJ2-1, with 10 bases that match TRBD2. The CDR3 contains 15 residues. The germline CDR1 and CDR2 sequences are LGHNA and YNFKEQ. Unmatched junction bases numbered 8, after V lost 5 bases and J lost 7 bases. This chain's CDR3 is CASSYSGGPGNEQFF. In DNA form, the CDR3 reads TGTGCCAGCAGCTATAGCGGGGGGCCGGGGAATGAGCAGTTCTTC.

The V and J genes are TRBV24-1 and TRBJ2-7; a weak D match, TRBD1 (6 bases). The ends were cut back, 8 bases at V and 8 bases at J, with 12 bases in the middle. The length of the CDR3 is 11 residues. Germline values: CDR1 KGHDR, CDR2 SFDVKD. The CDR3 sequence is CATIKDSKQYF. The CDR3 DNA is TGTGCCACCATCAAGGACAGTAAGCAGTACTTC.

V gene TRBV4-3 combines with J gene TRBJ2-1; 8 nucleotides line up with TRBD2. The length of the CDR3 is 17 residues. Losses at the gene ends were 8 bases for V and 8 bases for J; bases not matched to a gene: 20. Germline V lookup: CDR1 LGHNA, CDR2 YSLEER. The DNA for the CDR3 is TGCGCCAGCTCAACGGGCGGGAGGAATTTTTGGGGCGATGAGCAGTTCTTC. This sequence encodes CASSTGGRNFWGDEQFF.

The rearrangement uses TRBV6-1 and TRBJ1-4, with a weak D call TRBD1 (6 bases). This CDR3 comprises 15 residues. Germline assignment: CDR1 MNHNS and CDR2 SASEGT. With 5 bases removed from V and 13 bases from J, the gap between germline ends came to 23 bases. The CDR3 nucleotides are TGTGCCAGCAGTCCCACAGGGCGGGAAGAAGAGAGACTGTTTTTT. It specifies CASSPTGREEERLFF.

The table lists this clonotype with a few counts. This chain connects TRBV7-8 to TRBJ1-2; D unresolved. The ends were cut back, 8 bases at V and 7 bases at J, with 14 bases in the middle. Germline V gene lookup returns CDR1 SGHVS and CDR2 FQNEAQ. The CDR3 length is 12 residues. This CDR3 is CASATAGSGYTF. CDR3 nucleotides: TGTGCCAGCGCTACCGCCGGGAGTGGCTACACCTTC.

This clonotype came up a few times. The chain employs TRBV4-2 and TRBJ2-6; no reliable D call. The germline gives CDR1 LGHNA, CDR2 YNFKEQ. Deletions cut 0 bases from V and 4 bases from J, with 10 bases between. The CDR3 runs 16 residues. CDR3 sequence reads: CASSQDNLAGANVLTF. In DNA, the CDR3 is TGTGCCAGCAGCCAAGATAACCTCGCCGGGGCCAACGTCCTGACTTTC.

The sample holds many counts of this clonotype. This chain connects TRBV27 to TRBJ2-2; no clear D. Germline assignment: CDR1 MNHEY and CDR2 SMNVEV (reference sequence). The V end was cut by 6 bases, the J end by 5 bases, with 7 bases between. The CDR3 has 12 residues. CDR3 residues: CASSFLTGELFF. CDR3 sequence (DNA): TGTGCCAGCAGCTTTTTAACCGGGGAGCTGTTTTTT.

Many counts were recorded for this clonotype. The CDR3 bases are TGTGCCAGCAGCTTATTACAAGGACAGGGGACCACTGAAGCTTTCTTT. It encodes CASSLLQGQGTTEAFF. The V call is TRBV7-2, the J call TRBJ1-1; TRBD1 matches at 9 bases. J was trimmed by 4 bases and V by 2 bases; bases with no gene match: 8. The length of the CDR3 is 16 residues. CDR1 is SGHTA and CDR2 is FQGNSA in the germline V gene.

The CDR3 DNA reads TGTGCCAGCAGCGGGGGGACAGTTACTGGAAACACCATATATTTT. This sequence encodes CASSGGTVTGNTIYF. The chain employs TRBV11-2 and TRBJ1-3; 7 bases agree with TRBD1. Germline loops: CDR1 SGHAT, CDR2 FQNNGV. The CDR3 is 15 residues long. V lost 5 bases, J lost 2 bases, and 6 bases stayed unmatched.

There are a few counts of this clonotype. The rearrangement links TRBV29-1 to TRBJ2-3, with 9 bases that match TRBD1. The V and J ends lost 7 bases and 4 bases, in that order; junction bases with no gene match: 9. The CDR3 sequence is 14 residues long. The V gene's germline CDR1 is SQVTM and CDR2 ANQGSEA. CDR3 amino acids: CSGRDRVGPDTQYF. The CDR3 DNA reads TGCAGCGGGCGGGACAGGGTTGGCCCAGATACGCAGTATTTT.

The chain combines TRBV24-1 with TRBJ2-2; 8 positions match TRBD2. The CDR3 sequence is 16 residues long. Losses at the gene ends were 4 bases for V and 3 bases for J; bases not matched to a gene: 6. The germline gives CDR1 KGHDR, CDR2 SFDVKD. CDR3 nucleotides: TGTGCCACCAGTGACGCCACTAGCGGTCACACCGGGGAGCTGTTTTTT. This encodes CATSDATSGHTGELFF.

This clonotype was recorded many times. V gene TRBV5-1 combines with J gene TRBJ2-5; tentative D call: TRBD2 (5 bases). This CDR3 comprises 15 residues. From germline, CDR1 is SGHRS and CDR2 YFSETQ. Trimming cost V 0 bases and J 5 bases, with 14 bases left between them. The CDR3 is CASSLEDASGETQYF. CDR3 bases: TGCGCCAGCAGCTTGGAGGACGCGTCGGGGGAGACCCAGTACTTC. Complete variable domain (other parts from reference TRBV5-1 and TRBJ2-5): KAGVTQTPRYLIKTRGQQVTLSCSPISGHRSVSWYQQTPGQGLQFLFEYFSETQRNKGNFPGRFSGRQFSNSRSEMNVSTLELGDSALYLCASSLEDASGETQYFGPGTRLLVL.

This clonotype was recorded a few times. V gene TRBV20-1 combines with J gene TRBJ2-1; D may correspond to TRBD1 or TRBD2 (5 bases each). CDR1 is DFQATT, CDR2 SNEGSKA, per germline (reference sequence). The CDR3 covers 11 residues. V was cut by 1 base and J by 12 bases, with 10 bases left in between. CDR3: CSARGPGGQFF. The CDR3 DNA reads TGCAGTGCTAGAGGCCCTGGGGGGCAGTTCTTC.

This clonotype came up a few times. The rearrangement links TRBV6-2 or TRBV6-3 to TRBJ2-3; possible D gene TRBD1, 5 bases. The CDR3 has 16 residues. V shed 2 bases and J shed 2 bases, with 14 bases lying between them. Germline CDR1 MNHEY, CDR2 SVGEGT. In DNA form, the CDR3 reads TGTGCCAGCAGTTACGGTGATAGGGGAAACACAGATACGCAGTATTTT. Its protein is CASSYGDRGNTDTQYF.

This clonotype came up a few times. The CDR3 sequence: CASSSDKRLEAFF. Written as DNA, the CDR3 is TGTGCCAGCAGCTCGGACAAACGGCTTGAAGCTTTCTTT. This chain uses TRBV7-2 with TRBJ1-1, with TRBD1 as a possible D gene (5 bases). The CDR3 length is 13 residues. V lost 4 bases, J lost 7 bases, and 13 bases lay in between. The germline V gene encodes CDR1 SGHTA and CDR2 FQGNSA.